Only one count was recorded for the clone carrying this T cell receptor beta chain. Its antigen is not known. This specimen comes from a study of T cell repertoires in cytomegalovirus infection. Overall study results and limits: Across the ex vivo response, the dominant clonotypes were HLA-C-restricted CMV-specific TCR beta clonotypes. Totalled public TCR beta family frequency picked out people who carried CMV plus the relevant HLA.

One entry per CDR3 protein, called by TCRdb with MiXCR from the reads. The data hold about 570,000 distinct CDR3 sequences, with about 39% observed a single time. Trimming took 1 base from V and 0 from J, leaving 13 bases between them. The CDR3 runs to 17 residues. Germline CDR1 ENHRY, CDR2 SYGVKD. This sequence joins TRBV10-3 and TRBJ1-3; no firm D call. This receptor was taken from a human donor in good health (CMV status not recorded). Some clones in this sample may be carry-over from other donors' samples. The starting material was cultured PBMCs, obtained from culture after CMV antigen stimulation. The CDR3 nucleotides read TGTGCCATCAGTGAGTACGCAGGATTTTCCTCTGGAAACACCATATATTTT. It specifies CAISEYAGFSSGNTIYF.